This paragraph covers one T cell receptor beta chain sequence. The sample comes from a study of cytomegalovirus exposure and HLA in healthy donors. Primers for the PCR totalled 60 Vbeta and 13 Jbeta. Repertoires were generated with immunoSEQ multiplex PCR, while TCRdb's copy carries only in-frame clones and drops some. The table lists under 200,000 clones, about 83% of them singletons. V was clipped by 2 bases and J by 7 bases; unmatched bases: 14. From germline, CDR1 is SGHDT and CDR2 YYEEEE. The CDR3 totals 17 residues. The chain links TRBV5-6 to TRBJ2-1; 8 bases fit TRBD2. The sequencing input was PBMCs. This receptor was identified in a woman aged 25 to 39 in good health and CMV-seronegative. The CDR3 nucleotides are TGTGCCAGCAGCTTTAGGGCCTTTAGCGGGGTAGTGAATGAGCAGTTCTTC. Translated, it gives CASSFRAFSGVVNEQFF.